Listed here are 3 T cell receptor beta chains from one sample, sequenced in a study of identical twins. TCRdb processed the 5' RACE reads anew with MiXCR; each CDR3 protein has one entry. The data contain some 1,600,000 distinct CDR3 sequences, about 32% of them singletons. Sequenced: cord blood. The receptors here all came from a newborn girl in good health.

The J gene is TRBJ2-2, the V gene TRBV10-3, with a weak D call TRBD1 (6 bases). Deletions cut 6 bases from V and 5 bases from J, with 13 bases between. This CDR3 has 14 residues. Per the germline V gene, CDR1 is ENHRY and CDR2 is SYGVKD. The CDR3, as DNA: TGTGCCATCAGGCCAGGGGCCGTGACCGGGGAGCTGTTTTTT. Its translation: CAIRPGAVTGELFF.

The sample holds a few counts of this clonotype. The chain joins TRBV7-6 to TRBJ2-6; tentatively, D is TRBD2 (5 bases). Germline CDR1 reads SGHVS; CDR2 reads FNYEAQ. The length of the CDR3 is 16 residues. Trimming left V 5 bases short and J 4 bases short, with 15 bases between. The CDR3: CASSPRRADGANVLTF. CDR3 nucleotide sequence: TGTGCCAGCAGCCCCCGGCGGGCAGACGGGGCCAACGTCCTGACTTTC.

The V and J genes are TRBV20-1 and TRBJ1-5, with TRBD1 identical over 7 bases. This CDR3 is built from 13 residues. Germline trimming cut 6 bases from V and 3 bases from J; bases unmatched to any gene: 5. Germline V gene lookup returns CDR1 DFQATT and CDR2 SNEGSKA (reference sequence). Here the CDR3 DNA reads TGCAGTGCAACGACAGGGACCAATCAGCCCCAGCATTTT. This sequence encodes CSATTGTNQPQHF.